This T cell receptor beta chain was captured in a study of blood T cell repertoires in COVID-19. Sequenced by immunoSEQ multiplex PCR; TCRdb stores in-frame clones only, minus some. The sample records approximately 140,000 clones, about four fifths being singletons. Losses at the gene ends were 5 bases for V and 8 bases for J; bases not matched to a gene: 3. From germline, CDR1 is LGHDT and CDR2 YNNKEL (reference sequence). CDR3 length: 12 amino acids. The sequence derives from an older man with acute or convalescent COVID-19. The material sequenced was peripheral blood. This chain joins TRBV3-1 (or the pseudogene TRBV3-2) and TRBJ1-2; the match to TRBD1 covers 9 bases. CDR3 coding DNA: TGTGCCAGCAGCACGGGACAGGGAGGCTACACCTTC. It encodes CASSTGQGGYTF.